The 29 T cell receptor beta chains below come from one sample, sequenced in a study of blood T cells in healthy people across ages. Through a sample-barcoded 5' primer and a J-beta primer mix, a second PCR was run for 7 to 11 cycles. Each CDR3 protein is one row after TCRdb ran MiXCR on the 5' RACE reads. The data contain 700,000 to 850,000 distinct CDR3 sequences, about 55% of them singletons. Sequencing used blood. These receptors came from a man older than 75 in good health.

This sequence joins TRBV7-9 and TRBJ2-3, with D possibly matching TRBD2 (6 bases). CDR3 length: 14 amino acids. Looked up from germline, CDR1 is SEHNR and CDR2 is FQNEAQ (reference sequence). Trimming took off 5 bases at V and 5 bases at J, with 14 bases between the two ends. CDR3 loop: CASSPGGDVDTQYF. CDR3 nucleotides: TGTGCCAGCAGCCCCGGAGGGGACGTAGATACGCAGTATTTT.

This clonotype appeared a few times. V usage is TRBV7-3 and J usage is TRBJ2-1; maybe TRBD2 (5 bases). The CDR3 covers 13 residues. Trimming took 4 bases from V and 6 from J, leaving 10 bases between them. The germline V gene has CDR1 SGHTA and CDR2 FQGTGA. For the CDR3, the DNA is TGTGCCAGCAGCTGGAGGAGTGGCAATGAGCAGTTCTTC. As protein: CASSWRSGNEQFF.

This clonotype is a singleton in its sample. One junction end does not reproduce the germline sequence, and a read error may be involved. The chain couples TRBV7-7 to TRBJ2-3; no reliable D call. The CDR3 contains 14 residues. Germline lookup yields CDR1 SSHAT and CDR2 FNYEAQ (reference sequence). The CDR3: CASSKTGGLGTQYF. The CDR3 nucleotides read TGTGCTAGCAGCAAAACGGGCGGCCTAGGTACGCAGTATTTT.

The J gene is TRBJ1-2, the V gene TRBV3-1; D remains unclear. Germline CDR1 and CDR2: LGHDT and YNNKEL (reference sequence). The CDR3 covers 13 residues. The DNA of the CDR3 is TGTGCGAGTGGATCCAACTTGGGGTATGGCTACACCTTC. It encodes CASGSNLGYGYTF.

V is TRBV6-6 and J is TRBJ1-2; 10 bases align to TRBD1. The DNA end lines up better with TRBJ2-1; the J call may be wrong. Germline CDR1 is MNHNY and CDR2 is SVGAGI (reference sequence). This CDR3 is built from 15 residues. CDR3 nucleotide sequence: TGTGCCAGCAGGGACCGGGACAGGGGAGTCGATGAGCAGTTCTTC. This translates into CASRDRDRGVDEQFF.

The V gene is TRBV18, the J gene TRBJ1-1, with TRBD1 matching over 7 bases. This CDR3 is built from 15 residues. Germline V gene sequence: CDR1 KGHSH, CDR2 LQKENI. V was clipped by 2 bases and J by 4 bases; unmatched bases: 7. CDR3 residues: CASSPVQGSGTEAFF. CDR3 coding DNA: TGTGCCAGCTCACCAGTACAGGGGAGTGGCACTGAAGCTTTCTTT.

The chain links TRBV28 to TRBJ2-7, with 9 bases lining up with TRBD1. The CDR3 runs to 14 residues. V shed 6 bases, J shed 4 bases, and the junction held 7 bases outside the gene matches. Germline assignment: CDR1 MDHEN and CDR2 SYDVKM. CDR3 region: CASRRTGEKYEQYF. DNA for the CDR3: TGTGCCAGCAGGCGGACAGGGGAAAAATACGAGCAGTACTTC. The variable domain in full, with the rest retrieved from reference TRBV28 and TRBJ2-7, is DVKVTQSSRYLVKRTGEKVFLECVQDMDHENMFWYRQDPGLGLRLIYFSYDVKMKEKGDIPEGYSVSREKKERFSLILESASTNQTSMYLCASRRTGEKYEQYFGPGTRLTVT.

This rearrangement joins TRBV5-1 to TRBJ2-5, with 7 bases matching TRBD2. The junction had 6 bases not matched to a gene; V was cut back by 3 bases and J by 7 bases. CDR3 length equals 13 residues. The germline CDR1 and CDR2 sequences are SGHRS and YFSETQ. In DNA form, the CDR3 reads TGCGCCAGCAGCTCCCCAGCGGGAATGACCCAGTACTTC. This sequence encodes CASSSPAGMTQYF.

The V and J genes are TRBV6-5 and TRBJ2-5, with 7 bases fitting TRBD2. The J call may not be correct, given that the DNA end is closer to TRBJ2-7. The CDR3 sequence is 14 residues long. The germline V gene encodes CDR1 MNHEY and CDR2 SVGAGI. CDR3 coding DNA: TGTGCCAGCAGTTTCCGGGCGGGAGTAGACGAGCAGTACTTC. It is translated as CASSFRAGVDEQYF.

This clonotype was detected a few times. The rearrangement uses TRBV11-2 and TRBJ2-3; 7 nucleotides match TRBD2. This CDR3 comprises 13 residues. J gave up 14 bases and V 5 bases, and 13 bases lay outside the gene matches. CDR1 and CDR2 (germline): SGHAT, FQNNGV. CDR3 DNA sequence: TGTGCCAGCAGCCAGGTTGGGAGGGGATACGCGTATTTT. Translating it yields CASSQVGRGYAYF.

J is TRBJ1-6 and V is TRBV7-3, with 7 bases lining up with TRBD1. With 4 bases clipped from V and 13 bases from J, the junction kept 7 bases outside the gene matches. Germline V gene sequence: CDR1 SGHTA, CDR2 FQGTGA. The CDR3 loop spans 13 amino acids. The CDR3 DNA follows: TGTGCCAGCAGCTCGACAGGGCTCGCTCCCCTCCACTTT. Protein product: CASSSTGLAPLHF.

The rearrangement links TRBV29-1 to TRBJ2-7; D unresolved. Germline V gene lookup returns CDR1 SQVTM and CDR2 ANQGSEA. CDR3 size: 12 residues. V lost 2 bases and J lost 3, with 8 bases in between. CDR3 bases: TGCAGCGTTGAACAGGCTAGCTACGAGCAGTACTTC. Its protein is CSVEQASYEQYF.

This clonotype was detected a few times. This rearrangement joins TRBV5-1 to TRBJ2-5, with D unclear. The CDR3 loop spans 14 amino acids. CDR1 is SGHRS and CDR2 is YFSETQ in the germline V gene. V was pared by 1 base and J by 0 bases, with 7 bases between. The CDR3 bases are TGCGCCAGCAGCTTGATGGGGTACCAAGAGACCCAGTACTTC. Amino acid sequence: CASSLMGYQETQYF.

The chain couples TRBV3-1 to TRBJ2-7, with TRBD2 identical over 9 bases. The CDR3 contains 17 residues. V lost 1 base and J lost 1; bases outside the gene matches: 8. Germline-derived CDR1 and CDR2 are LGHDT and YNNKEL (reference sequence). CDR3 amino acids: CASSQGLRLAASYEQYF. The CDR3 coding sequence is TGTGCCAGCAGCCAAGGGTTAAGACTAGCGGCGTCCTACGAGCAGTACTTC.

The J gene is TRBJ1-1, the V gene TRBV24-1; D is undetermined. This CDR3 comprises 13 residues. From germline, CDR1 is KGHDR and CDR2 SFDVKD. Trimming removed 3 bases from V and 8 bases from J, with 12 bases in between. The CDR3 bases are TGTGCCACCAGTGATCCCCCGGGTTACGAAGCTTTCTTT. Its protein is CATSDPPGYEAFF.

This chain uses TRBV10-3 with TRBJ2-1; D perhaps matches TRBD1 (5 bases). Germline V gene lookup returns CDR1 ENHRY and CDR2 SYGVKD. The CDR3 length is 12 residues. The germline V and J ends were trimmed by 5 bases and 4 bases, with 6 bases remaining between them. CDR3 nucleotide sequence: TGTGCCATCAGTACAGGTTACAATGAGCAGTTCTTC. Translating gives CAISTGYNEQFF.

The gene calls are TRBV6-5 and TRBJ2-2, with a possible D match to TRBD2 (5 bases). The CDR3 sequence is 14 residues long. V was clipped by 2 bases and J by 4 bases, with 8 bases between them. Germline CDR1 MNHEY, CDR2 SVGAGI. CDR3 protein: CASSYRRATGELFF. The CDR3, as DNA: TGTGCCAGCAGTTACCGGCGGGCCACCGGGGAGCTGTTTTTT.

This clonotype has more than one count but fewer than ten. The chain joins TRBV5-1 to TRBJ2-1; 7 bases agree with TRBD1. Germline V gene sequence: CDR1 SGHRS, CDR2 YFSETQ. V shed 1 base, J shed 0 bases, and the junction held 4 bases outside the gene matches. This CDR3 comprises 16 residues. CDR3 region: CASSLPTGSSYNEQFF. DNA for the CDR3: TGCGCCAGCAGCTTGCCGACAGGGAGCTCCTACAATGAGCAGTTCTTC.

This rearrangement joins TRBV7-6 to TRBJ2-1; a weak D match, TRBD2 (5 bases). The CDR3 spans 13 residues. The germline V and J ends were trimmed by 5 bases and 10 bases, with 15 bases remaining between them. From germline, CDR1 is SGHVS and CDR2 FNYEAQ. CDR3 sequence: CASSKEDGSEQFF. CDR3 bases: TGTGCCAGCAGCAAAGAGGATGGGAGCGAGCAGTTCTTC.

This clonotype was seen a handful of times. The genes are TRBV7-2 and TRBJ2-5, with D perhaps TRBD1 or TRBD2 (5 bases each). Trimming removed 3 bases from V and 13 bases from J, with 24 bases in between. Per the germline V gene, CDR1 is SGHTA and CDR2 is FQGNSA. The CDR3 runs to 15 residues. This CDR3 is CASSFSGSGAVGMYF. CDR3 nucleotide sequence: TGTGCCAGCAGCTTCTCCGGGTCCGGGGCCGTGGGGATGTACTTC.

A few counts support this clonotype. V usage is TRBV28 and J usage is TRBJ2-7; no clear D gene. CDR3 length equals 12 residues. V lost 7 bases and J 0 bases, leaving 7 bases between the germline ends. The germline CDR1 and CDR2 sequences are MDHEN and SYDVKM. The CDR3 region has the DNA TGTGCCAGCACCCGACTCTCCTACGAGCAGTACTTC. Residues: CASTRLSYEQYF.

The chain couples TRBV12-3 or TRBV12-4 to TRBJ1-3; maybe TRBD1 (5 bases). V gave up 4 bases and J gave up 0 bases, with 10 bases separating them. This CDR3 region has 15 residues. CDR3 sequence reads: CASSYRGASGNTIYF. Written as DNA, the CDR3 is TGTGCCAGCAGTTATAGGGGAGCCTCTGGAAACACCATATATTTT.

This CDR3 reads CASSLSWISNEQFF. CDR3 in DNA: TGTGCCAGCAGCTTATCCTGGATCTCAAATGAGCAGTTCTTC. The chain is built from TRBV7-3 and TRBJ2-1; D is uncertain. The V gene lost 2 bases and the J gene lost 7 bases, with 12 bases spanning the gap. CDR3 length: 14 residues. Germline V lookup: CDR1 SGHTA, CDR2 FQGTGA.

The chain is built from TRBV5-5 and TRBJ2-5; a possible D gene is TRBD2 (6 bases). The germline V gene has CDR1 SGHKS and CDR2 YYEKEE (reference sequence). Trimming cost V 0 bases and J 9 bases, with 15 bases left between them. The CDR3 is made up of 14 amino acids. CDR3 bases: TGTGCCAGCAGCTTGGTGGGCAGCCCGGGGGCCCAGTACTTC. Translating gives CASSLVGSPGAQYF.

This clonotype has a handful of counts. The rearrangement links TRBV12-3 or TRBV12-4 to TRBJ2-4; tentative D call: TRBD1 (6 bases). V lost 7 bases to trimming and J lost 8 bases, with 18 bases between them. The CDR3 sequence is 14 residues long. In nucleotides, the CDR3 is TGTGCCAGCACCCAGGACAGTGCCGCTCACATTCAGTACTTC. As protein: CASTQDSAAHIQYF.

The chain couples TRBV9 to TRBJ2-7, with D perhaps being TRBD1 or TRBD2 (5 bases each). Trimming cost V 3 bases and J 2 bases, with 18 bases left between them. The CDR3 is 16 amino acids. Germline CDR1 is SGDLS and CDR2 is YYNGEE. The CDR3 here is CASSGDRGPLPYEQYF. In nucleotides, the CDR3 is TGTGCCAGCAGCGGGGACCGGGGCCCACTTCCCTACGAGCAGTACTTC.

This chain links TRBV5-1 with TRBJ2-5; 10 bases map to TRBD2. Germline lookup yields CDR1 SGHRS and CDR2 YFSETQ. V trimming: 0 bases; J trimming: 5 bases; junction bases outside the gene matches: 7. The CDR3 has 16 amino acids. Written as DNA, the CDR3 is TGCGCCAGCAGCTTGGATGGTAGCGGGAGGTACGAGACCCAGTACTTC. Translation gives CASSLDGSGRYETQYF.

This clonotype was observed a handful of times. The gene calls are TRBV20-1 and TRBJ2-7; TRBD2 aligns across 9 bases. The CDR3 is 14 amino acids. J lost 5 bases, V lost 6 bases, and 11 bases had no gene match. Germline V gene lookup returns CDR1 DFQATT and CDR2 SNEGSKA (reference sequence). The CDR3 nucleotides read TGCAGTGCCCCGCTGGCGGGAGGGCTCGACGAGCAGTACTTC. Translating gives CSAPLAGGLDEQYF.

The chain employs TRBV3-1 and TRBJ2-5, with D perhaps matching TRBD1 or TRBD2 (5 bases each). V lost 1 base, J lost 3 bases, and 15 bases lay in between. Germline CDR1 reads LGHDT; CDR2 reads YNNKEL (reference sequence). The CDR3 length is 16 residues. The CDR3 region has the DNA TGTGCCAGCAGCCAAGTCCCCGGGGCAGCCGAAGAGACCCAGTACTTC. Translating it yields CASSQVPGAAEETQYF.